What follows are 17 T cell receptor beta chains derived from one specimen sequenced in a study of human T cells and chemical hapten exposure. TCRdb passed the RACE reads through MiXCR, listing each CDR3 protein once. The sample gives 75,000 to 95,000 distinct CDR3 sequences, approximately 9.9% of which show up once; around 2.1% is in the top ten. Time point in this sample: patch test 2, 6 weeks after DPC sensitization. Treatment reported: therapeutic diphenylcyclopropenone sensitization with weekly scalp DPC. The sample here was whole blood, taken in connection with sensitization to the hapten diphenylcyclopropenone (DPC). The receptors derive from a man aged 35 to 55 with alopecia areata. Some clones in this sample may be carry-over from other donors' samples.

This clonotype was found many times. The chain is built from TRBV5-1 and TRBJ2-3; a possible D gene is TRBD2 (5 bases). The CDR3 loop spans 15 amino acids. V dropped 1 base and J dropped 0 bases, with 9 bases sitting between them. CDR1 SGHRS and CDR2 YFSETQ come from the germline V gene. In DNA form, the CDR3 reads TGCGCCAGCAGCTTGTACAGCGGAAGCACAGATACGCAGTATTTT. Translated, it gives CASSLYSGSTDTQYF.

Only a few counts were recorded for this clonotype. The rearrangement links TRBV20-1 to TRBJ2-7, with unresolved D. The CDR3 spans 13 residues. Germline CDR1 and CDR2: DFQATT and SNEGSKA (reference sequence). V dropped 2 bases and J dropped 2 bases, with 10 bases sitting between them. In DNA form, the CDR3 reads TGCAGTGCTAGACGCGTTTCGACCTACGAGCAGTACTTC. Protein: CSARRVSTYEQYF.

With regard to this clonotype: A much larger clone is a single base away; this may be a read error. The rearrangement uses TRBV6-5 and TRBJ1-5, with D unresolved. Germline V lookup: CDR1 MNHEY, CDR2 SVGAGI. CDR3 size: 15 residues. The DNA for the CDR3 is TGTTCCAGCAGCCCGAGGGCAGTAAGCAATCAGCCCCAGCATTTT. Protein: CSSSPRAVSNQPQHF.

The table lists this clonotype with many counts. The chain uses TRBV3-1 and TRBJ2-1; D not certain. Germline V CDR1 and CDR2: LGHDT, YNNKEL (reference sequence). CDR3 length: 18 residues. V lost 7 bases, J lost 2 bases, and 24 bases lay in between. The CDR3 spells CASTHITTSSVTYNEQFF. The CDR3, as DNA: TGTGCCAGCACCCATATTACGACTTCGTCGGTGACCTACAATGAGCAGTTCTTC.

This clonotype was seen a handful of times. The chain is built from TRBV19 and TRBJ1-2, with TRBD1 as a possible D gene (5 bases). The CDR3 is 15 residues long. The germline CDR1 and CDR2 sequences are LNHDA and SQIVND (reference sequence). V lost 3 bases to trimming and J lost 8 bases, with 19 bases between them. CDR3 amino acids: CASSIGARITPGYTF. As DNA, the CDR3 is TGTGCCAGTAGTATCGGGGCCAGAATCACCCCAGGCTACACCTTC.

The rearrangement joins TRBV20-1 to TRBJ2-3; 8 bases align to TRBD2. The CDR3 is made up of 17 amino acids. With V trimmed by 3 bases and J by 0 bases, 11 bases remained unmatched. Germline CDR1 reads DFQATT; CDR2 reads SNEGSKA (reference sequence). This CDR3 reads CSASGLAGSPSTDTQYF. In DNA form, the CDR3 reads TGCAGTGCTAGCGGGTTAGCGGGATCTCCTAGCACAGATACGCAGTATTTT.

This chain joins TRBV7-8 and TRBJ2-3; D remains ambiguous. The V gene's germline CDR1 is SGHVS and CDR2 FQNEAQ. With 7 bases removed from V and 4 bases from J, the gap between germline ends came to 6 bases. The CDR3 contains 11 residues. CDR3 region: CASTSADTQYF. The CDR3 DNA is TGTGCCAGCACGAGTGCAGATACGCAGTATTTT.

This clonotype was observed a handful of times. J is TRBJ1-1 and V is TRBV6-2 or TRBV6-3; a possible D gene is TRBD1 (6 bases). Trimming took off 0 bases at V and 2 bases at J, with 19 bases between the two ends. The CDR3 totals 18 residues. Germline CDR1 and CDR2: MNHEY and SVGEGT. CDR3 sequence: CASSYSQRVTGYNTEAFF. As DNA, the CDR3 is TGTGCCAGCAGTTACTCACAACGGGTAACAGGGTACAACACTGAAGCTTTCTTT.

This clonotype appeared a few times. The chain employs TRBV28 and TRBJ2-4; tentative D call: TRBD2 (5 bases). Trimming left V 7 bases short and J 0 bases short, with 13 bases between. Germline V gene sequence: CDR1 MDHEN, CDR2 SYDVKM. The CDR3 has 15 amino acids. For the CDR3, the DNA is TGTGCCAGCAACCCAGCGGACCTAGCCAAAAACATTCAGTACTTC. It encodes CASNPADLAKNIQYF.

Turning to this clonotype: A much bigger clone sits one base away, suggesting this may be a read error. Here the CDR3 DNA reads TGTGCTAGTGGTTTCGGGACAGGGGTTCTAGGCCAGCCCCAGCATTTT. Residues: CASGFGTGVLGQPQHF. The V call is TRBV12-5, the J call TRBJ1-5, with 10 bases lining up with TRBD1. With V trimmed by 3 bases and J by 7 bases, 9 bases remained unmatched. CDR3 length equals 16 residues. Per the germline V gene, CDR1 is LGHNT and CDR2 is FRNRAP.

This clonotype turned up a few times. CDR3: CASSNPGYEQYV. The CDR3 DNA reads as TGTGCCAGCAGCAACCCGGGTTACGAGCAGTACGTC. The chain recombines TRBV11-1 with TRBJ2-7; D unresolved. The V gene lost 5 bases and the J gene lost 4 bases, with 9 bases spanning the gap. The germline V gene has CDR1 SGHAT and CDR2 FQDESV (reference sequence). The CDR3 length is 12 residues.

This clonotype has a count of ten or more. The chain has TRBV5-1 and TRBJ1-1; weak D call: TRBD1 (5 bases). Germline assignment: CDR1 SGHRS and CDR2 YFSETQ. V was clipped by 5 bases and J by 2 bases, with 16 bases between them. This CDR3 comprises 15 residues. The CDR3 nucleotides read TGCGCCAGCAGTTCGCAGGGCCCATATAACACTGAAGCTTTCTTT. Residues: CASSSQGPYNTEAFF.

This clonotype was seen at least ten times. The V call is TRBV24-1, the J call TRBJ2-1; TRBD2 aligns across 7 bases. V lost 3 bases to trimming and J lost 0 bases; unmatched junction nucleotides: 1. Germline-derived CDR1 and CDR2 are KGHDR and SFDVKD. This CDR3 has 15 amino acids. CDR3 loop: CATSDPSGSYNEQFF. The DNA for the CDR3 is TGTGCCACCAGTGATCCTAGCGGCTCCTACAATGAGCAGTTCTTC.

The table lists this clonotype with many counts. The chain recombines TRBV7-9 with TRBJ1-6; 7 bases agree with TRBD1. This CDR3 is 14 amino acids long. Trimming at V came to 6 bases and at J to 5 bases, leaving 4 bases not matched to a gene. Germline V lookup: CDR1 SEHNR, CDR2 FQNEAQ (reference sequence). The CDR3 region has the DNA TGTGCCAGCAGGGGGGGACAGAATAATTCACCCCTCCACTTT. Protein sequence: CASRGGQNNSPLHF.

This clonotype was counted a few times. V usage is TRBV7-9 and J usage is TRBJ2-1; 10 bases are a match to TRBD2. This CDR3 is 18 amino acids long. The germline CDR1 and CDR2 sequences are SEHNR and FQNEAQ (reference sequence). V gave up 2 bases and J gave up 1 base; unmatched junction bases: 8. DNA of the CDR3: TGTGCCAGCAGCTTACTCACCTCTAGCGGGGGTTCCTACAATGAGCAGTTCTTC. Amino acid sequence: CASSLLTSSGGSYNEQFF.

The V gene is TRBV5-6, the J gene TRBJ2-3, with 8 bases that match TRBD2. Per germline, CDR1 SGHDT and CDR2 YYEEEE. The V and J ends lost 0 bases and 3 bases, in that order; junction bases with no gene match: 3. The CDR3 runs to 15 residues. The CDR3 region is CASSLAAGVTDTQYF. CDR3 coding DNA: TGTGCCAGCAGCTTGGCAGCGGGGGTGACAGATACGCAGTATTTT.

The chain's CDR3 is CASSPSGTPNEKLFF. CDR3 bases: TGTGCCAGCTCCCCGAGTGGGACACCTAATGAAAAACTGTTTTTT. This chain links TRBV18 with TRBJ1-4; possibly TRBD1 for D (6 bases). CDR1 KGHSH and CDR2 LQKENI come from the germline V gene. Trimming removed 6 bases at V and 3 bases at J, with 14 bases between. The CDR3 contains 15 residues. Full variable domain (missing parts from reference TRBV18 and TRBJ1-4): NAGVMQNPRHLVRRRGQEARLRCSPMKGHSHVYWYRQLPEEGLKFMVYLQKENIIDESGMPKERFSAEFPKEGPSILRIQQVVRGDSAAYFCASSPSGTPNEKLFFGSGTQLSVL.